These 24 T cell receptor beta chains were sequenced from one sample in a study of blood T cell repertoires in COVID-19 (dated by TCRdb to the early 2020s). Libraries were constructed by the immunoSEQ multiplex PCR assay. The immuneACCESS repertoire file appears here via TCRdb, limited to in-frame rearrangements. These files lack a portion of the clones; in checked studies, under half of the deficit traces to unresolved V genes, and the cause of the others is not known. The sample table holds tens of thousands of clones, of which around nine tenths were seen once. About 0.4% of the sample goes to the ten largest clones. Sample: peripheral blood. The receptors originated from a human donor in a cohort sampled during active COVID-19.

CDR3 protein: CASSVTGYLGEQYF. The CDR3 DNA follows: TGTGCCAGCAGTGTGACAGGGTACCTCGGCGAGCAGTACTTC. The V call is TRBV6-2 or TRBV6-3, the J call TRBJ2-7; 7 bases fit TRBD1. This CDR3 region has 14 residues. After removal of 5 bases from V and 6 bases from J, the junction contained 10 bases not matched to a gene. Germline V gene lookup returns CDR1 MNHEY and CDR2 SVGEGT.

CDR3 nucleotide sequence: TGTGCCAGCAGCTCAATCGCAACCGGGACTCGCTCTGGAAACACCATATATTTT. Translated, it gives CASSSIATGTRSGNTIYF. The rearrangement joins TRBV11-2 to TRBJ1-3; a weak D match, TRBD1 (5 bases). V lost 4 bases and J 0 bases, leaving 19 bases between the germline ends. Per germline, CDR1 SGHAT and CDR2 FQNNGV. CDR3 length equals 18 residues.

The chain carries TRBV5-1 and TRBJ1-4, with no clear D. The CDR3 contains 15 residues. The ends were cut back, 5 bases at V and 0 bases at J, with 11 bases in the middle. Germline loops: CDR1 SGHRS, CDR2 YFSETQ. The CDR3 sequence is CASRGGVATNEKLFF. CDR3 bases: TGCGCCAGCAGGGGAGGAGTGGCAACTAATGAAAAACTGTTTTTT.

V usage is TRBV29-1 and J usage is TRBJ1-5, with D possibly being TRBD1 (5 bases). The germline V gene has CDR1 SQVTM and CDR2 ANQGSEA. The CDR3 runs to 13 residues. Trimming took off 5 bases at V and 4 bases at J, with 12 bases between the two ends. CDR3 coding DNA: TGCAGCGTTCGGGGGGAAAAAAATCAGCCCCAGCATTTT. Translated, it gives CSVRGEKNQPQHF.

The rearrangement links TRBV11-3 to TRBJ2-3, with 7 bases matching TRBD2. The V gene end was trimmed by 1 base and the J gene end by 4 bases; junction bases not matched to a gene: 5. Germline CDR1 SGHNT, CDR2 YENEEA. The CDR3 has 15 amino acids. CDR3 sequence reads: CASSLGPTSADTQYF. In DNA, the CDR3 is TGTGCCAGCAGCTTAGGCCCTACTAGCGCAGATACGCAGTATTTT. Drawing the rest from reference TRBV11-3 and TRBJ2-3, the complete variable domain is EAGVVQSPRYKIIEKKQPVAFWCNPISGHNTLYWYLQNLGQGPELLIRYENEEAVDDSQLPKDRFSAERLKGVDSTLKIQPAELGDSAVYLCASSLGPTSADTQYFGPGTRLTVL.

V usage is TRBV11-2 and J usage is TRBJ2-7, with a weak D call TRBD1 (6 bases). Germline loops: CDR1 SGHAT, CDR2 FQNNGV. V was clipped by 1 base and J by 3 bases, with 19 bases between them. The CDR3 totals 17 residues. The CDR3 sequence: CASSLGTWGQGSYEQYF. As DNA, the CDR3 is TGTGCCAGCAGCTTAGGCACCTGGGGGCAGGGGAGCTACGAGCAGTACTTC.

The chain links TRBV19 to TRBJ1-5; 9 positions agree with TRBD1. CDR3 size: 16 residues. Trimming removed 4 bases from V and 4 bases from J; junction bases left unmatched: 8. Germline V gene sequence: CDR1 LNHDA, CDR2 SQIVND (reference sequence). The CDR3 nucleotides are TGTGCCAGTAGTAAGACGCTTGGACAGGGGAATCAGCCCCAGCATTTT. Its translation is CASSKTLGQGNQPQHF.

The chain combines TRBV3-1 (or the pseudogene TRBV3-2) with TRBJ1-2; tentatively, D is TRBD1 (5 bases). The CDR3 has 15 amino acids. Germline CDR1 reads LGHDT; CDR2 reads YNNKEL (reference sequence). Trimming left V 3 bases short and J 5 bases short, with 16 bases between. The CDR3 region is CASSQRSSGPYGYTF. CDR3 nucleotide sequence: TGTGCCAGCAGCCAGAGATCTTCAGGGCCATATGGCTACACCTTC.

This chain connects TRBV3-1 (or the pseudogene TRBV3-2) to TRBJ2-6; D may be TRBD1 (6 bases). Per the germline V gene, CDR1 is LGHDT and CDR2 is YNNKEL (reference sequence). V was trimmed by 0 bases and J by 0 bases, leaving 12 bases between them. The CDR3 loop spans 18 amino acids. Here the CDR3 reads CASSQESGVPSGANVLTF. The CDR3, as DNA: TGTGCCAGCAGCCAAGAGTCAGGGGTCCCCTCTGGGGCCAACGTCCTGACTTTC.

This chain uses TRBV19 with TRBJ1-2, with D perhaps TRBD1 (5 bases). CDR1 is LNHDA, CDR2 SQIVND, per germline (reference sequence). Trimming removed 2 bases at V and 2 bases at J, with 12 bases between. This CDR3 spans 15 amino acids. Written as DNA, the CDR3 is TGTGCCAGTAGTATACCGACAGAAAGAAACTATGGCTACACCTTC. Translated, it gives CASSIPTERNYGYTF.

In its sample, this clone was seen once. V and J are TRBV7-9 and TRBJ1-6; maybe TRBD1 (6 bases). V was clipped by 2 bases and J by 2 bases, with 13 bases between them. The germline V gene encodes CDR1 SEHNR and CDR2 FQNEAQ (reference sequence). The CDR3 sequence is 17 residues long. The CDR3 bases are TGTGCCAGCAGCTTATCTTCAGGGGCAACCTATAATTCACCCCTCCACTTT. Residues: CASSLSSGATYNSPLHF.

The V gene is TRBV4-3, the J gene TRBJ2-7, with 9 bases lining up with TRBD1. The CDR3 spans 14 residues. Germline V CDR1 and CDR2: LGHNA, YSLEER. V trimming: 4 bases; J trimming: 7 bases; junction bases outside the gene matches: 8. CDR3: CASSPGQGIGEQYF. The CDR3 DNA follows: TGCGCCAGCAGCCCCGGACAGGGGATCGGGGAGCAGTACTTC.

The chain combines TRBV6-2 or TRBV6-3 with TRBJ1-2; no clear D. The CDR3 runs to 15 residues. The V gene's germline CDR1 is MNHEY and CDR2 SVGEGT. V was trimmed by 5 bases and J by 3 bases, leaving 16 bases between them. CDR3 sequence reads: CASSRLGGPDYGYTF. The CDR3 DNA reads TGTGCCAGCAGTCGCCTAGGAGGGCCCGACTATGGCTACACCTTC.

The CDR3 reads CASAEERTGDNQPQHF. DNA for the CDR3: TGTGCCAGCGCCGAAGAGAGGACAGGGGATAATCAGCCCCAGCATTTT. The V gene is TRBV2, the J gene TRBJ1-5; 9 bases fit TRBD1. Germline-derived CDR1 and CDR2 are SNHLY and FYNNEI. V dropped 8 bases and J dropped 4; count of bases not matched to a gene: 12. The CDR3 has 16 amino acids. The full variable domain, with the rest looked up from reference TRBV2 and TRBJ1-5, is EPEVTQTPSHQVTQMGQEVILRCVPISNHLYFYWYRQILGQKVEFLVSFYNNEISEKSEIFDDQFSVERPDGSNFTLKIRSTKLEDSAMYFCASAEERTGDNQPQHFGDGTRLSIL.

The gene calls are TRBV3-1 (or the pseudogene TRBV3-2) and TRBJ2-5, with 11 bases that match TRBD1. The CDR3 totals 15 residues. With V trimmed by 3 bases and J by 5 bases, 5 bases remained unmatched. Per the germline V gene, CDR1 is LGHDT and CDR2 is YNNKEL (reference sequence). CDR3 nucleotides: TGTGCCAGCAGCCATCTGGGACAGGGGGTCGAGACCCAGTACTTC. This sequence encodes CASSHLGQGVETQYF.

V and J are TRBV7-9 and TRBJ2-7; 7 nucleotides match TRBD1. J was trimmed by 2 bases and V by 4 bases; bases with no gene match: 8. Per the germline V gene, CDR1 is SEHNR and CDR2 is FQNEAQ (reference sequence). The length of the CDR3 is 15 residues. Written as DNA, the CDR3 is TGTGCCAGCAGCTGGGGACCGGGACAGACCTACGAGCAGTACTTC. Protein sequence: CASSWGPGQTYEQYF.

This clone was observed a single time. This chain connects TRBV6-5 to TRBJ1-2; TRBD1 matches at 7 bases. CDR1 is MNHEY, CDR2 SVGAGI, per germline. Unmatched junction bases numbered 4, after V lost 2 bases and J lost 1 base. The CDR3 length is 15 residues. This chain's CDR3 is CASSYRGLDNYGYTF. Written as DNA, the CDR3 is TGTGCCAGCAGTTACAGGGGGCTGGATAACTATGGCTACACCTTC.

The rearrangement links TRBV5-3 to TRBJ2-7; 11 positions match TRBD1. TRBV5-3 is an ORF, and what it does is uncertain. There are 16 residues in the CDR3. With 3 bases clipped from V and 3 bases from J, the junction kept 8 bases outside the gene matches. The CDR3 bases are TGTGCCAGAAGCTATCCGGACAGGGGGCTCTTCTACGAGCAGTACTTC. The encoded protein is CARSYPDRGLFYEQYF.

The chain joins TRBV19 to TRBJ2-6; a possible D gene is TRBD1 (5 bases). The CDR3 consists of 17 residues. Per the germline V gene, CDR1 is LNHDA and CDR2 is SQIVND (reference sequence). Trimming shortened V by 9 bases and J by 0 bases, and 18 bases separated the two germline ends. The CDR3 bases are TGTGCCAGCTTACAGGCGCTGGGCCCCTCTGGGGCCAACGTCCTGACTTTC. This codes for CASLQALGPSGANVLTF.

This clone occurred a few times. Here the CDR3 reads CASVRQGAGSPLHF. The DNA of the CDR3 is TGTGCCAGCGTCCGGCAGGGGGCGGGATCACCCCTCCACTTT. This chain connects TRBV7-9 to TRBJ1-6; 8 bases are shared with TRBD1. Germline CDR1 reads SEHNR; CDR2 reads FQNEAQ (reference sequence). V was clipped by 8 bases and J by 10 bases; unmatched bases: 10. CDR3 length equals 14 residues.

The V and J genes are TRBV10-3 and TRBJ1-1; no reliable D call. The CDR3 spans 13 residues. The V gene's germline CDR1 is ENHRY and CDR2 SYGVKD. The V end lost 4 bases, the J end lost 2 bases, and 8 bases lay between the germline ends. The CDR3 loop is CAISVGANTEAFF. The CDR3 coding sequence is TGTGCCATCAGTGTTGGAGCAAACACTGAAGCTTTCTTT.

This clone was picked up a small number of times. Here the CDR3 DNA reads TGTGCCAGCAGTTACTCAGGGGTGTTAGGCTATGGCTACACCTTC. Its translation: CASSYSGVLGYGYTF. The J gene is TRBJ1-2, the V gene TRBV6-5, with D tentatively TRBD1 (5 bases). The ends were cut back, 0 bases at V and 4 bases at J, with 12 bases in the middle. The CDR3 contains 15 residues. CDR1 is MNHEY and CDR2 is SVGAGI in the germline V gene.

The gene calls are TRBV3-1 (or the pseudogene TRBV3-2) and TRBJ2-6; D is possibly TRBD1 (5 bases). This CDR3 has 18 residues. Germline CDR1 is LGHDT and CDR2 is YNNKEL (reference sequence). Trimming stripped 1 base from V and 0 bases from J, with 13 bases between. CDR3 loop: CASSQVGQIISGANVLTF. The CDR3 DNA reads TGTGCCAGCAGCCAAGTGGGGCAGATAATCTCTGGGGCCAACGTCCTGACTTTC.

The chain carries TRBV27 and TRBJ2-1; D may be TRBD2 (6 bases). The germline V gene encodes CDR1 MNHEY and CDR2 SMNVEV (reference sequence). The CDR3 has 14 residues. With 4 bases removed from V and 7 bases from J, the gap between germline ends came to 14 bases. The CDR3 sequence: CASSYTGVRNEQFF. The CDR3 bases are TGTGCCAGCAGTTATACGGGGGTGAGGAATGAGCAGTTCTTC.